These 11 T cell receptor beta chains were all obtained from the same sample, sequenced in a study of early stage breast cancer tumors. TCRdb keeps only in-frame clones here, not all; method: immunoSEQ multiplex PCR. The sample holds roughly 56,000 clones, about three quarters seen once. Specimen: blood. These receptors came from a person aged 25 to 39 with breast cancer.

The V gene is TRBV6-5, the J gene TRBJ1-1; unclear D gene. Per the germline V gene, CDR1 is MNHEY and CDR2 is SVGAGI. CDR3 length: 14 residues. V dropped 5 bases and J dropped 6 bases, with 16 bases sitting between them. The CDR3 here is CASSQTIQRAEAFF. CDR3 DNA sequence: TGTGCCAGCAGTCAAACTATCCAACGGGCTGAAGCTTTCTTT.

In this sample, this clone turned up once. CDR3 bases: TGTGCCAGCTCACCACCGGTAGCGGAAAGGTTCGTAAACGCCCTCAATGAGCAGTTCTTC. Its translation is CASSPPVAERFVNALNEQFF. The rearrangement links TRBV18 to TRBJ2-1, with D perhaps TRBD2 (6 bases). The CDR3 has 20 amino acids. Between the trimmed V and J ends, which lost 0 bases and 6 bases, there was a span of 27 bases. Germline CDR1 is KGHSH and CDR2 is LQKENI. Full variable domain (missing parts from reference TRBV18 and TRBJ2-1): NAGVMQNPRHLVRRRGQEARLRCSPMKGHSHVYWYRQLPEEGLKFMVYLQKENIIDESGMPKERFSAEFPKEGPSILRIQQVVRGDSAAYFCASSPPVAERFVNALNEQFFGPGTRLTVL.

This clone was picked up a small number of times. The chain has TRBV20-1 and TRBJ2-5, with D uncertain. Between the trimmed V and J ends, which lost 0 bases and 2 bases, there was a span of 1 base. The CDR3 is 11 amino acids. Germline CDR1 is DFQATT and CDR2 is SNEGSKA (reference sequence). The CDR3 is CSAREQETQYF. The CDR3 bases are TGCAGTGCTAGAGAACAAGAGACCCAGTACTTC.

This chain joins TRBV29-1 and TRBJ1-5; D is uncertain. Germline CDR1 reads SQVTM; CDR2 reads ANQGSEA. CDR3 size: 16 residues. Trimming left V 1 base short and J 0 bases short, with 13 bases between. The CDR3 protein is CSVEGRRWDSNQPQHF. CDR3 DNA sequence: TGCAGCGTTGAAGGAAGACGGTGGGATAGCAATCAGCCCCAGCATTTT.

This rearrangement joins TRBV18 to TRBJ2-2; maybe TRBD2 (5 bases). Per the germline V gene, CDR1 is KGHSH and CDR2 is LQKENI. CDR3 length: 13 amino acids. V lost 6 bases to trimming and J lost 5 bases, with 10 bases between them. CDR3 sequence: CASSPSGTGELFF. CDR3 bases: TGTGCCAGCTCTCCGAGCGGAACCGGGGAGCTGTTTTTT.

This chain links TRBV18 with TRBJ2-7; tentatively, D is TRBD2 (7 bases). Germline V gene sequence: CDR1 KGHSH, CDR2 LQKENI. The CDR3 is made up of 17 amino acids. V lost 1 base and J lost 6, with 22 bases in between. CDR3 DNA: TGTGCCAGCTCACCACGGGGTCTAGGGGGAGGGCCAGGCGAGCAGTACTTC. This encodes CASSPRGLGGGPGEQYF. The entire variable domain, with the rest obtained from reference TRBV18 and TRBJ2-7, is as follows: NAGVMQNPRHLVRRRGQEARLRCSPMKGHSHVYWYRQLPEEGLKFMVYLQKENIIDESGMPKERFSAEFPKEGPSILRIQQVVRGDSAAYFCASSPRGLGGGPGEQYFGPGTRLTVT.

V and J are TRBV4-1 and TRBJ1-5; TRBD1 matches 7 bases. The V and J ends lost 4 bases and 4 bases, in that order; junction bases with no gene match: 4. In germline, CDR1 is MGHRA, CDR2 YSYEKL. CDR3 size: 14 residues. This chain's CDR3 is CASSPRQGNQPQHF. The CDR3 DNA reads TGCGCCAGCAGCCCACGACAGGGTAATCAGCCCCAGCATTTT.

The chain couples TRBV4-1 to TRBJ2-7; 9 nucleotides align to TRBD2. V shed 3 bases and J 2 bases; nucleotides not matched to a gene: 2. Germline V gene sequence: CDR1 MGHRA, CDR2 YSYEKL. The CDR3 spans 14 residues. The CDR3 sequence is CASSQTSGTYEQYF. The DNA of the CDR3 is TGCGCCAGCAGCCAGACTAGCGGAACCTACGAGCAGTACTTC.

The CDR3 sequence is CASSLGSRAGFETQYF. CDR3 bases: TGTGCCAGCAGCTTGGGGAGTAGGGCGGGTTTCGAGACCCAGTACTTC. The genes are TRBV5-4 and TRBJ2-5; possibly TRBD2 for D (5 bases). Per the germline V gene, CDR1 is SGHNT and CDR2 is YYREEE (reference sequence). The CDR3 extends over 16 amino acids. Trimming removed 0 bases from V and 5 bases from J, with 17 bases in between.

The J gene is TRBJ2-3, the V gene TRBV30; 8 nucleotides agree with TRBD2. J gave up 2 bases and V 7 bases, and 5 bases lay outside the gene matches. This CDR3 has 13 amino acids. CDR1 and CDR2 from the germline V gene are GTSNPN and SVGIG (reference sequence). CDR3 sequence: CAFSGIPTDTQYF. The CDR3 region has the DNA TGTGCCTTTAGCGGGATCCCCACAGATACGCAGTATTTT.

The chain recombines TRBV10-2 with TRBJ1-2; perhaps TRBD1 as D (5 bases). The ends were cut back, 3 bases at V and 8 bases at J, with 13 bases in the middle. The CDR3 runs 13 residues. From germline, CDR1 is WSHSY and CDR2 SAAADI. In DNA form, the CDR3 reads TGCGCCAGCAGTGATAGGCAGAGGGGAGGCTACACCTTC. This encodes CASSDRQRGGYTF.